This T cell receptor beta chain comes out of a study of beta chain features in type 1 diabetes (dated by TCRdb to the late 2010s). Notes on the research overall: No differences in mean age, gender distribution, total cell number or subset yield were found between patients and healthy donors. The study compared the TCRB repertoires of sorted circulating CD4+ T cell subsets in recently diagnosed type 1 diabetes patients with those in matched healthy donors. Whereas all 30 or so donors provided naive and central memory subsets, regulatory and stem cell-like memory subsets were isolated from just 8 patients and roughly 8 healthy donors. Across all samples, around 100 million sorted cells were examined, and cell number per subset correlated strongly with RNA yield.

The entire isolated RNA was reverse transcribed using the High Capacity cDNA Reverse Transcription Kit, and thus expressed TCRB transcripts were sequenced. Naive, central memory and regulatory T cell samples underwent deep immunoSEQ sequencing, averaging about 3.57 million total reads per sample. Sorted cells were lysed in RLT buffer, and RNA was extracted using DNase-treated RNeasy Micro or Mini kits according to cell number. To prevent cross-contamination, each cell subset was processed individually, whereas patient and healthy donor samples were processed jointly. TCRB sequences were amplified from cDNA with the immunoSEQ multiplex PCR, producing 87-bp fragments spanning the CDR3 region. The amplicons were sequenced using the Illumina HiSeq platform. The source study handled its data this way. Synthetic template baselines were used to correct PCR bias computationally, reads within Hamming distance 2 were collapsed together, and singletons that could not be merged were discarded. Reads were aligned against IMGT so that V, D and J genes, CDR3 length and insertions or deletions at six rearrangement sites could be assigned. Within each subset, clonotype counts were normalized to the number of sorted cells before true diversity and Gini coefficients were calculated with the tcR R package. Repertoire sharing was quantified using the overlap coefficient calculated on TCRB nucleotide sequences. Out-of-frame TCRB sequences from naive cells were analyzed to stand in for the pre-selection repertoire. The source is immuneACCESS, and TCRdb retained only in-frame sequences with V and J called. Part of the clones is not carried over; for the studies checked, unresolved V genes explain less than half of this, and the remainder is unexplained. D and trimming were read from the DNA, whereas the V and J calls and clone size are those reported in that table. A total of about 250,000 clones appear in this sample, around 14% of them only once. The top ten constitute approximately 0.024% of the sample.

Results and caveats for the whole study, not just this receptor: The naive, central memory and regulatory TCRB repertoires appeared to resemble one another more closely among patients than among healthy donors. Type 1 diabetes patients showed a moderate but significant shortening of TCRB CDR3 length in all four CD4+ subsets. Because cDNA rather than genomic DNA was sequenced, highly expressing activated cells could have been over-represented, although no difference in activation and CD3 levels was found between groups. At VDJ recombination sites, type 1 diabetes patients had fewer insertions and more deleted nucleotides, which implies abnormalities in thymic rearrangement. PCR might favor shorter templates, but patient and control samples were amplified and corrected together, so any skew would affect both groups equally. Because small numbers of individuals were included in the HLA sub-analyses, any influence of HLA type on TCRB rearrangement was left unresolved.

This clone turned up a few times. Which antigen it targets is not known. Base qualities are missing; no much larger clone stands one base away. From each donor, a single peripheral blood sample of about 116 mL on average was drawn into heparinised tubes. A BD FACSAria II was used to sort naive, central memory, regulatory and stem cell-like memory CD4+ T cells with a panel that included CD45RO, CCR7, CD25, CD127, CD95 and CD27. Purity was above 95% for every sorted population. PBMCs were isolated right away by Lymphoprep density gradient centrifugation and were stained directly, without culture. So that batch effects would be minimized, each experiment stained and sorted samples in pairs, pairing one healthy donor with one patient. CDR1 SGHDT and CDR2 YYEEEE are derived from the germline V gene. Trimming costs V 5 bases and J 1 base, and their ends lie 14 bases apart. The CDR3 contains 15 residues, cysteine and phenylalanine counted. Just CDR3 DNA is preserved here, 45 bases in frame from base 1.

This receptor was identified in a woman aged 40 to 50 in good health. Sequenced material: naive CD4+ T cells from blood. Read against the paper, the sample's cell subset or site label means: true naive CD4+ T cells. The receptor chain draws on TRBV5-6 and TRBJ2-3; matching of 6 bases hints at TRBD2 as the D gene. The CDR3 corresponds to CASSPGGTRTDTQYF. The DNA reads TGTGCCAGCAGTCCTGGTGGGACTCGCACAGATACGCAGTATTTT.